These 9 T cell receptor beta chains originate from one sample sequenced in a study of blood T cell repertoires in COVID-19. Data came from immunoSEQ multiplex PCR; TCRdb stores just in-frame clones and leaves some out. The data hold around 250,000 clones, with 70% to 90% observed a single time. The sequencing input was peripheral blood. These receptors came from a man aged 50 to 60 with active or convalescent COVID-19.

The chain has TRBV5-4 and TRBJ2-1; 11 nucleotides agree with TRBD2. CDR1 is SGHNT, CDR2 YYREEE, per germline (reference sequence). The trim removed 4 bases at V and 7 bases at J, leaving 13 bases unmatched. The CDR3 spans 17 residues. CDR3 sequence (DNA): TGTGCCAGCAGCGTGGGGACTAGCGGATACCGACCGAATGAGCAGTTCTTC. This codes for CASSVGTSGYRPNEQFF.

As to this clone: Other DNA sequences in the same sample also yield this CDR3. The chain joins TRBV6-2 or TRBV6-3 to TRBJ1-2; 8 bases fit TRBD1. Trimming at V came to 6 bases and at J to 4 bases, leaving 10 bases not matched to a gene. Germline CDR1 MNHEY, CDR2 SVGEGT. There are 15 residues in the CDR3. CDR3 amino acids: CASSSRTGSLYGYTF. Written as DNA, the CDR3 is TGTGCCAGCAGCTCCAGGACAGGGAGTCTCTATGGCTACACCTTC.

The chain is built from TRBV10-3 and TRBJ2-7; 7 positions match TRBD1. The germline gives CDR1 ENHRY, CDR2 SYGVKD. This CDR3 has 15 amino acids. V lost 5 bases to trimming and J lost 0 bases; unmatched junction nucleotides: 7. This CDR3 reads CAISKGQPSSYEQYF. For the CDR3, the DNA is TGTGCCATCAGTAAGGGACAGCCAAGCTCCTACGAGCAGTACTTC.

The chain joins TRBV21-1 to TRBJ2-4; TRBD1, the table's D call, lacks a check against the DNA. TRBV21-1 is listed as a pseudogene. The CDR3 has 15 residues. The CDR3 is CPFSQADNNKNIQYF. The CDR3 DNA sequence: TGCCCCTTTTCCCAGGCAGATAATAACAAAAACATTCAGTACTTC.

The table lists this clone with a count of one. The rearrangement joins TRBV5-4 to TRBJ1-1, with 10 positions matching TRBD1. Trimming removed 4 bases from V and 0 bases from J; junction bases left unmatched: 3. The CDR3 length is 15 residues. CDR1 is SGHNT and CDR2 is YYREEE in the germline V gene (reference sequence). The CDR3 loop is CASSRDRGVNTEAFF. The CDR3 region has the DNA TGTGCCAGCAGCCGGGACAGGGGAGTGAACACTGAAGCTTTCTTT. Filled out from reference TRBV5-4 and TRBJ1-1, the complete variable domain reads ETGVTQSPTHLIKTRGQQVTLRCSSQSGHNTVSWYQQALGQGPQFIFQYYREEENGRGNFPPRFSGLQFPNYSSELNVNALELDDSALYLCASSRDRGVNTEAFFGQGTRLTVV.

The chain carries TRBV7-3 and TRBJ1-1; D is uncertain. Germline V gene data show CDR1 as SGHTA and CDR2 as FQGTGA. This CDR3 comprises 14 residues. Trimming left V 5 bases short and J 0 bases short, with 10 bases between. The CDR3 DNA is TGTGCCAGCAGCCTAGATTCCATGAACACTGAAGCTTTCTTT. Translated: CASSLDSMNTEAFF.

This clone was picked up a small number of times. The same CDR3 also results from other DNA sequences found in this sample. This chain connects TRBV3-1 (or the pseudogene TRBV3-2) to TRBJ1-5; D perhaps matches TRBD1 (6 bases). Trimming left V 4 bases short and J 1 base short, with 8 bases between. CDR1 and CDR2 from the germline V gene are LGHDT and YNNKEL (reference sequence). This CDR3 has 14 residues. Written as DNA, the CDR3 is TGTGCCAGCAGCCCCCAGGGGAGCAATCAGCCCCAGCATTTT. Translation: CASSPQGSNQPQHF.

V is TRBV7-6 and J is TRBJ1-4, with unresolved D. Germline V gene lookup returns CDR1 SGHVS and CDR2 FNYEAQ. V was cut by 11 bases and J by 13 bases, with 11 bases left in between. The CDR3 has 9 residues. In DNA, the CDR3 is TGTGCCCTCGGAGAAGGACTGTTTTTT. Protein: CALGEGLFF.

The rearrangement uses TRBV7-9 and TRBJ2-1, with D perhaps TRBD1 (5 bases). Trimming took off 7 bases at V and 3 bases at J, with 16 bases between the two ends. The CDR3 totals 15 residues. Germline V lookup: CDR1 SEHNR, CDR2 FQNEAQ (reference sequence). The CDR3 spells CASNTYTDIYNEQFF. The DNA for the CDR3 is TGTGCCAGCAACACTTACACGGACATCTACAATGAGCAGTTCTTC.